The source of this TCR beta chain is a study of regulatory T cells in long-lasting Graves disease. Specified time point: newly diagnosed GD, antithyroid drugs for less than 3 months. The TCR library was prepared using RNA isolated from PBMCs. An endocrinology department in Xi'an, China, recruited the patients. The germline V gene has CDR1 LGHNA and CDR2 YNFKEQ. V lost 5 bases and J lost 5, with 21 bases in between. CDR3 length: 17 residues. This clonotype was counted between two and nine times. Both iRepertoire HTBI primers and Arm-PCR of CDR3 regions were used to build the TCR beta libraries. TCRdb re-called the multiplex PCR reads through MiXCR, storing one row per CDR3 protein. The data contain about 430,000 distinct CDR3 sequences, approximately 16% of them seen just once; the ten biggest clones take up about 7.6%. This sample also belongs to another study, concerning T cells in Graves' hyperthyroidism and ophthalmopathy.

The chain carries TRBV4-2 and TRBJ2-2, with D perhaps assigned TRBD1 or TRBD2 (7 bases each). This receptor was obtained from a woman aged 40 to 50 with Graves disease. The sample consisted of peripheral blood mononuclear cells (PBMCs), taken at new diagnosis, from a patient treated with antithyroid drugs. The chain's CDR3 is CASSIGGPERGTGELFF. CDR3 DNA sequence: TGTGCCAGCAGCATAGGGGGCCCCGAGCGGGGAACCGGGGAGCTGTTTTTT.